This T cell receptor beta chain emerged from a study of cytomegalovirus exposure and HLA in healthy donors. Study-wide results and caveats: Several of the most significant clusters were apparently associated with common viral pathogens in a later analysis.

Trimming removed 4 bases at V and 4 bases at J, with 10 bases between. The CDR3 is 14 residues long. Germline V gene data show CDR1 as MGHRA and CDR2 as YSYEKL. This clone has a single count. Its antigen remains unidentified. In the PCR, 60 Vbeta and 13 Jbeta primers were used. The protocol was immunoSEQ multiplex PCR, while the TCRdb copy is restricted to in-frame clones and leaves out a portion. The sample consists of 80,000 to 95,000 clones, about four fifths of them appearing once. The source of this sequence is a man younger than 30 in good health and CMV-seropositive. Sequencing was carried out using PBMCs. The V and J genes are TRBV4-1 and TRBJ1-4, with unresolved D. CDR3 in DNA: TGCGCCAGCAGCCTCCCCGGGAGTAATGAAAAACTGTTTTTT. Its translation: CASSLPGSNEKLFF.